This is a list of T cell receptor beta chains from one sample in a study of shared clonotypes between healthy human individuals. Here immunoSEQ multiplex PCR was the method, and the copy in TCRdb shows in-frame clones only, minus some. The sample includes just over 2,000,000 clones, 90% to 95% of them seen just once. The sequenced sample consisted of naive CD4+ T cells sorted from blood. The receptors stem from a man aged 18 to 30 in good health. Each CDR3 is given with its conserved first and last residue. A D gene is named only where the DNA matches it firmly. Clone size, where shown, is once, few, many, or a class for clones that have expanded.

TRBV7-9	.	.	TRBJ2-2	TGTGCCAGCACTCTAAACGGGGGCATAGGGGAGCTGTTTTTT	CASTLNGGIGELFF
TRBV30	.	.	TRBJ1-1	TGTGCCTGGACCTCCCAGCCGCTGAACACTGAAGCTTTCTTT	CAWTSQPLNTEAFF
TRBV18	.	.	TRBJ1-3	TGTGCCAGCTCACCAGGTGGAAACACCATATATTTT	CASSPGGNTIYF
TRBV2	.	.	TRBJ1-5	TGTGCCAGCTCGTCCGGACATGCTACGGTTCAGCCCCAGCATTTT	CASSSGHATVQPQHF
TRBV7-2	.	.	TRBJ2-3	TGTGCCAGCAGCCCCCCCGATAGAGGGGCAGATACGCAGTATTTT	CASSPPDRGADTQYF
TRBV11-3	.	TRBD2	TRBJ2-5	TGTGCCAGCAGCCCGGGACTAGCGGGGGAAGAGACCCAGTACTTC	CASSPGLAGEETQYF
TRBV7-2	once	TRBD1	TRBJ2-3	TGTGCCAGCAGCTTAGGCGGACAGGGCATAAGCACGCAGTATTTT	CASSLGGQGISTQYF
TRBV5-1	.	TRBD1	TRBJ1-2	TGCGCCAGCAGCAGGGACAGAGACTATGGCTACACCTTC	CASSRDRDYGYTF
TRBV5-8	.	.	TRBJ2-4	TGTGCCAGCAGCTTGGCCGACAGACCAGCCAAAAACATTCAGTACTTC	CASSLADRPAKNIQYF
TRBV10-1	.	TRBD1	TRBJ2-2	TGCGCCAGCACCGACAGGGCGGCCGGGGAGCTGTTTTTT	CASTDRAAGELFF
TRBV28	.	.	TRBJ1-2	TGTGCCAGTTCGGTGGGGGGCCGCGATGGCTACACCTTC	CASSVGGRDGYTF
TRBV6-5	.	TRBD1	TRBJ1-2	TGTGCCAGCTTCCCGGGACAGGGGTCTGATGGCTACACCTTC	CASFPGQGSDGYTF